A single sample gave rise to the 25 T cell receptor beta chains below, sequenced in a study of patients and donors after allogeneic stem cell transplantation. TCRdb reprocessed the RT-PCR reads with MiXCR, giving one entry per CDR3 protein. The sample has about 410,000 distinct CDR3 sequences, 16% seen once; the top ten hold roughly 7.2%. The sequencing input was blood, either unsorted or a sorted T cell fraction (not recorded which). The receptors here all came from a human donor who was either an allogeneic HSCT recipient or a stem cell or donor lymphocyte infusion donor (not recorded which). It is not recorded whose cells these are; they may come from a transplant donor.

This clonotype occurred a few times. The V and J genes are TRBV4-2 and TRBJ1-2; D call uncertain. The CDR3 has 14 residues. The germline V gene encodes CDR1 LGHNA and CDR2 YNFKEQ. V lost 5 bases and J lost 4, with 14 bases in between. The CDR3 bases are TGTGCCAGCAGCGGTCTTAGGGATACCTATGGCTACACCTTC. Its translation: CASSGLRDTYGYTF.

The chain couples TRBV7-9 to TRBJ1-1; 8 bases map to TRBD1. The CDR3 is 13 residues long. Germline V gives CDR1 SEHNR, CDR2 FQNEAQ (reference sequence). V was clipped by 5 bases and J by 4 bases; unmatched bases: 3. CDR3 DNA: TGTGCCAGCAGCATTGGGACAGGCACTGAAGCTTTCTTT. It yields the protein CASSIGTGTEAFF.

This clonotype was counted between two and nine times. V gene TRBV12-5 combines with J gene TRBJ1-1, with TRBD1 as a possible D gene (5 bases). The V gene's germline CDR1 is LGHNT and CDR2 FRNRAP. Trimming removed 7 bases from V and 4 bases from J, with 19 bases in between. The length of the CDR3 is 15 residues. CDR3 loop: CASARPSGGSTEAFF. The CDR3 coding sequence is TGTGCTAGTGCCCGTCCTTCCGGGGGGAGCACTGAAGCTTTCTTT.

This clonotype was counted only a few times. The chain recombines TRBV6-2 or TRBV6-3 with TRBJ1-2; TRBD1 might be the D (5 bases). Deletions cut 3 bases from V and 9 bases from J, with 20 bases between. This CDR3 has 15 residues. The germline V gene encodes CDR1 MNHEY and CDR2 SVGEGT. The CDR3 is CASSYTLSQGGRYTF. CDR3 in DNA: TGTGCCAGCAGTTATACCCTGTCTCAGGGTGGCCGCTACACCTTC.

This clonotype was picked up one time. V is TRBV10-3 and J is TRBJ2-3, with D tentatively TRBD1 (5 bases). The CDR3 contains 15 residues. Between the trimmed V and J ends, which lost 11 bases and 2 bases, there was a span of 20 bases. Germline CDR1 and CDR2: ENHRY and SYGVKD. The CDR3: CALSPGQEFTDTQYF. CDR3 DNA sequence: TGTGCCCTCTCCCCCGGACAAGAATTCACAGATACGCAGTATTTT.

V and J are TRBV2 and TRBJ2-7; 7 positions agree with TRBD1. J gave up 2 bases and V 8 bases, and 3 bases lay outside the gene matches. The CDR3 is 12 residues long. Germline lookup yields CDR1 SNHLY and CDR2 FYNNEI. The CDR3 DNA is TGTGCCAGCGACAGGGAGACCTACGAGCAGTACTTC. It codes for CASDRETYEQYF.

This clonotype was seen a few times. The chain combines TRBV24-1 with TRBJ1-5, with D possibly TRBD1 on 6 matching bases. V lost 4 bases, J lost 7 bases, and 10 bases lay in between. Germline values: CDR1 KGHDR, CDR2 SFDVKD. The CDR3 is made up of 13 amino acids. Here the CDR3 DNA reads TGTGCCACCAGTGAACGACAGGACCAGCCCCAGCATTTT. This codes for CATSERQDQPQHF.

The chain couples TRBV10-3 to TRBJ2-3; D is unclear. Germline V gene sequence: CDR1 ENHRY, CDR2 SYGVKD. Trimming removed 0 bases at V and 0 bases at J, with 10 bases between. This CDR3 region has 16 residues. CDR3 coding DNA: TGTGCCATCAGTGAGTCGGTAAAAGATAGCACAGATACGCAGTATTTT. It translates to CAISESVKDSTDTQYF.

V usage is TRBV29-1 and J usage is TRBJ1-2; TRBD1 matches at 10 bases. Trimming took 7 bases from V and 9 from J; bases not matched to a gene: 8. Germline V gives CDR1 SQVTM, CDR2 ANQGSEA. The CDR3 is 12 amino acids. The CDR3 nucleotides are TGCAGCGACGGACAGGGGGGTCGAAGCTACACCTTC. As protein: CSDGQGGRSYTF.

In this sample, this clonotype turned up many times. The chain employs TRBV5-1 and TRBJ2-7; a possible D gene is TRBD1 (7 bases). Germline values: CDR1 SGHRS, CDR2 YFSETQ. The CDR3 extends over 14 amino acids. With 0 bases removed from V and 5 bases from J, the gap between germline ends came to 12 bases. CDR3 nucleotides: TGCGCCAGCAGCTTGGAAGGAGGGACAGACGAGCAGTACTTC. It is translated as CASSLEGGTDEQYF. Using reference TRBV5-1 and TRBJ2-7 for the parts outside the CDR3, the full variable domain is KAGVTQTPRYLIKTRGQQVTLSCSPISGHRSVSWYQQTPGQGLQFLFEYFSETQRNKGNFPGRFSGRQFSNSRSEMNVSTLELGDSALYLCASSLEGGTDEQYFGPGTRLTVT.

This clonotype was found a few times. The chain's CDR3 is CASSYSGNRLVFSTEAFF. CDR3 bases: TGTGCCAGCAGTTACTCTGGTAACCGGTTGGTTTTTTCCACTGAAGCTTTCTTT. The chain employs TRBV6-5 and TRBJ1-1; D call uncertain. The V gene's germline CDR1 is MNHEY and CDR2 SVGAGI. The ends were cut back, 0 bases at V and 4 bases at J, with 21 bases in the middle. This CDR3 has 18 residues.

This clonotype appeared a few times. The chain links TRBV18 to TRBJ2-2; D call uncertain. This CDR3 has 16 residues. Per the germline V gene, CDR1 is KGHSH and CDR2 is LQKENI. Trimming left V 2 bases short and J 6 bases short, with 16 bases between. The CDR3 protein is CASSPLFRAVPGELFF. CDR3 DNA sequence: TGTGCCAGCTCACCATTGTTTAGAGCCGTTCCCGGGGAGCTGTTTTTT.

This clonotype was counted a few times. The chain links TRBV14 to TRBJ2-7; 9 positions agree with TRBD1. This CDR3 comprises 15 residues. Germline loops: CDR1 SGHDN, CDR2 FVKESK. Trimming took 1 base from V and 3 from J; bases not matched to a gene: 4. The CDR3 spells CASSQGGTGIYEQYF. Written as DNA, the CDR3 is TGTGCCAGCAGCCAAGGGGGGACAGGGATCTACGAGCAGTACTTC.

This chain uses TRBV25-1 with TRBJ2-2, with TRBD2 as a possible D gene (6 bases). This CDR3 is built from 19 residues. V gave up 4 bases and J gave up 2 bases, with 23 bases separating them. The germline gives CDR1 MGHDK, CDR2 SYGVNS. The CDR3: CASSAPRPLARINTGELFF. The CDR3, as DNA: TGTGCCAGCAGTGCACCCAGACCCCTAGCGCGGATAAACACCGGGGAGCTGTTTTTT.

The genes are TRBV3-1 and TRBJ1-5; a weak D match, TRBD1 (5 bases). Per the germline V gene, CDR1 is LGHDT and CDR2 is YNNKEL (reference sequence). The CDR3 length is 13 residues. The V and J ends lost 1 base and 9 bases respectively, with 10 bases between them. DNA for the CDR3: TGTGCCAGCAGCCAAGTTCGGGGGGGGCCCCAGCATTTT. It codes for CASSQVRGGPQHF.

There are a few counts of this clonotype. The chain is built from TRBV19 and TRBJ1-1; D ambiguous. CDR3 length: 15 residues. Germline assignment: CDR1 LNHDA and CDR2 SQIVND (reference sequence). The V end lost 3 bases, the J end lost 0 bases, and 11 bases lay between the germline ends. The CDR3 sequence is CASSIRVSLNTEAFF. CDR3 bases: TGTGCCAGTAGTATCCGGGTCAGTTTGAACACTGAAGCTTTCTTT.

The gene calls are TRBV20-1 and TRBJ2-3, with TRBD2 matching 8 bases. After removal of 3 bases from V and 4 bases from J, the junction contained 6 bases not matched to a gene. Germline assignment: CDR1 DFQATT and CDR2 SNEGSKA (reference sequence). This CDR3 comprises 14 residues. The CDR3 reads CSARGLDEADTQYF. The CDR3 DNA sequence: TGCAGTGCTAGGGGACTAGATGAGGCAGATACGCAGTATTTT.

This clonotype was counted only a few times. V and J are TRBV7-9 and TRBJ1-4; weak D call: TRBD1 (6 bases). V gave up 5 bases and J gave up 5 bases, with 12 bases separating them. Germline-derived CDR1 and CDR2 are SEHNR and FQNEAQ (reference sequence). This CDR3 spans 14 amino acids. Here the CDR3 DNA reads TGTGCCAGCAGCCAGGACAGCTACAATGAAAAACTGTTTTTT. Residues: CASSQDSYNEKLFF.

V is TRBV12-3 or TRBV12-4 and J is TRBJ2-4; 8 bases agree with TRBD2. The CDR3 is 14 residues long. The V segment lost 2 bases and the J segment 6 bases; nucleotides outside the gene matches: 3. The CDR3 DNA reads as TGTGCCAGCAGTTTATCCGGGGGGGCAAACATTCAGTACTTC. Translated, it gives CASSLSGGANIQYF.

The chain uses TRBV12-3 or TRBV12-4 and TRBJ2-2; D is ambiguous. V lost 8 bases and J 1 base, leaving 17 bases between the germline ends. This CDR3 contains 16 residues. The CDR3 nucleotides are TGTGCCAGCCACGGGCCTCGCGAACAGAACACCGGGGAGCTGTTTTTT. Residues: CASHGPREQNTGELFF.

This clonotype was found a few times. This chain joins TRBV18 and TRBJ2-1; TRBD1 agrees at 8 bases. The CDR3 runs to 14 residues. The V gene end was trimmed by 3 bases and the J gene end by 5 bases; junction bases not matched to a gene: 3. CDR1 is KGHSH and CDR2 is LQKENI in the germline V gene. CDR3 protein: CASSPVDRDNEQFF. The CDR3 coding sequence is TGTGCCAGCTCACCGGTGGACAGGGACAATGAGCAGTTCTTC.

The table lists this clonotype with many counts. The rearrangement uses TRBV5-6 and TRBJ2-7, with D perhaps matching TRBD2 (6 bases). This CDR3 has 14 residues. Trimming pared 1 base from V and 3 bases from J, leaving 11 bases between. CDR1 SGHDT and CDR2 YYEEEE come from the germline V gene. The CDR3 DNA sequence: TGTGCCAGCAGCTTGAGTCCGCGGGACTACGAGCAGTACTTC. It encodes CASSLSPRDYEQYF.

The chain recombines TRBV4-3 with TRBJ2-7; either TRBD1 or TRBD2 may supply D (5 bases each). The CDR3 consists of 16 residues. Germline loops: CDR1 LGHNA, CDR2 YSLEER. V lost 0 bases, J lost 2 bases, and 14 bases lay in between. The CDR3 sequence: CASSQDLFEGPYEQYF. Written as DNA, the CDR3 is TGCGCCAGCAGCCAAGATCTGTTTGAGGGGCCCTACGAGCAGTACTTC.

This clonotype was picked up many times. This chain joins TRBV29-1 and TRBJ2-2, with D perhaps assigned TRBD1 or TRBD2 (6 bases each). From germline, CDR1 is SQVTM and CDR2 ANQGSEA. Trimming removed 5 bases from V and 4 bases from J, with 17 bases in between. The CDR3 length is 15 residues. The chain's CDR3 is CSVRPGGAGTGELFF. In DNA form, the CDR3 reads TGCAGCGTTCGACCCGGGGGCGCCGGCACCGGGGAGCTGTTTTTT.

The J gene is TRBJ2-1, the V gene TRBV24-1, with a tentative D call TRBD2 (6 bases). Deletions cut 2 bases from V and 7 bases from J, with 8 bases between. There are 13 residues in the CDR3. Germline-derived CDR1 and CDR2 are KGHDR and SFDVKD. The CDR3 here is CATSDYGRNEQFF. CDR3 DNA sequence: TGTGCCACCAGTGATTATGGGAGGAATGAGCAGTTCTTC.